This passage covers 25 T cell receptor beta chains from one sample sequenced in a study of shared clonotypes between healthy human individuals. Profiled with immunoSEQ multiplex PCR; TCRdb holds only in-frame clones, not every one. The sample yields some 530,000 clones, about 78% seen once. The source material was PBMCs. The receptor set was obtained from a woman in her thirties or forties in good health. Some clones in this sample may be carry-over from other donors' samples.

The chain has TRBV11-3 and TRBJ1-1; no clear D gene. Between the trimmed V and J ends, which lost 5 bases and 1 base, there was a span of 8 bases. The CDR3 is 13 residues long. Per germline, CDR1 SGHNT and CDR2 YENEEA. The CDR3 region is CASSQDKNTEAFF. In nucleotides, the CDR3 is TGTGCCAGCAGCCAAGACAAGAACACTGAAGCTTTCTTT.

V is TRBV11-3 and J is TRBJ2-5, with D tentatively TRBD2 (5 bases). The length of the CDR3 is 15 residues. CDR1 is SGHNT and CDR2 is YENEEA in the germline V gene. Trimming took 1 base from V and 5 from J, leaving 14 bases between them. The CDR3 DNA reads as TGTGCCAGCAGCTTAGGGTCCCATCCGGGGGAGACCCAGTACTTC. The encoded protein is CASSLGSHPGETQYF.

The chain recombines TRBV27 with TRBJ2-5, with 8 bases fitting TRBD2. The assigned J gene may be wrong: the sequence end matches TRBJ2-7 better. Germline values: CDR1 MNHEY, CDR2 SMNVEV (reference sequence). The CDR3 extends over 14 amino acids. CDR3 protein: CASSSGLGRYEQYF. For the CDR3, the DNA is TGTGCCAGCAGTTCGGGACTAGGCCGTTACGAGCAGTACTTC.

The chain is built from TRBV28 and TRBJ2-5; 9 nucleotides align to TRBD2. The junction had 8 bases not matched to a gene; V was cut back by 5 bases and J by 4 bases. Germline V lookup: CDR1 MDHEN, CDR2 SYDVKM. The CDR3 covers 15 residues. In DNA form, the CDR3 reads TGTGCCAGCAGTGGAACAGGGCGGGAGGGAGAGACCCAGTACTTC. It encodes CASSGTGREGETQYF. Full variable domain (remainder filled in from reference TRBV28 and TRBJ2-5): DVKVTQSSRYLVKRTGEKVFLECVQDMDHENMFWYRQDPGLGLRLIYFSYDVKMKEKGDIPEGYSVSREKKERFSLILESASTNQTSMYLCASSGTGREGETQYFGPGTRLLVL.

The chain is built from TRBV5-8 and TRBJ2-6, with TRBD1 identical over 7 bases. The CDR3 runs to 18 residues. The germline V gene encodes CDR1 SGHTS and CDR2 YDEGEE. The V segment lost 3 bases and the J segment 0 bases; nucleotides outside the gene matches: 9. CDR3 nucleotides: TGTGCCAGCAGCTCAGAACGACAGGGATACTCTGGGGCCAACGTCCTGACTTTC. Its protein product is CASSSERQGYSGANVLTF.

This chain connects TRBV19 to TRBJ1-2, with D tentatively TRBD1 (5 bases). The CDR3 sequence is 17 residues long. CDR1 is LNHDA and CDR2 is SQIVND in the germline V gene (reference sequence). Deletions cut 0 bases from V and 0 bases from J, with 14 bases between. The DNA of the CDR3 is TGTGCCAGTAGTATAGACCCGACAGACGCTACTAACTATGGCTACACCTTC. This codes for CASSIDPTDATNYGYTF.

This clone was picked up a small number of times. The genes are TRBV6-1 and TRBJ1-3, with D maybe TRBD1 (5 bases). Germline V lookup: CDR1 MNHNS, CDR2 SASEGT. This CDR3 is 13 amino acids long. V was trimmed by 3 bases and J by 5 bases, leaving 8 bases between them. CDR3 in amino acids: CASSDRDRNTIYF. CDR3 nucleotide sequence: TGTGCCAGCAGTGACAGGGATAGAAACACCATATATTTT.

The V call is TRBV27, the J call TRBJ2-7; D perhaps matches TRBD2 (5 bases). There are 15 residues in the CDR3. Germline values: CDR1 MNHEY, CDR2 SMNVEV (reference sequence). Trimming took off 2 bases at V and 2 bases at J, with 13 bases between the two ends. The CDR3, as DNA: TGTGCCAGCAGTTTACGGGGATTAAGCACCTACGAGCAGTACTTC. Its protein is CASSLRGLSTYEQYF.

The J gene is TRBJ1-2, the V gene TRBV30, with a tentative D call TRBD1 (6 bases). The V gene's germline CDR1 is GTSNPN and CDR2 SVGIG (reference sequence). The CDR3 contains 15 residues. Trimming took 2 bases from V and 4 from J, leaving 17 bases between them. This CDR3 reads CAWSSLSGGGYGYTF. CDR3 coding DNA: TGTGCCTGGAGTTCTCTTTCGGGGGGCGGCTATGGCTACACCTTC.

V is TRBV7-3 and J is TRBJ2-1; the match to TRBD1 covers 7 bases. Looked up from germline, CDR1 is SGHTA and CDR2 is FQGTGA. This CDR3 region has 13 residues. V dropped 2 bases and J dropped 8; count of bases not matched to a gene: 3. DNA of the CDR3: TGTGCCAGCAGCTTAGACAGGGAAGATGAGCAGTTCTTC. Protein: CASSLDREDEQFF.

The chain joins TRBV9 to TRBJ2-1; D unresolved. V lost 3 bases and J lost 16, with 20 bases in between. Germline V gene data show CDR1 as SGDLS and CDR2 as YYNGEE. This CDR3 spans 13 amino acids. CDR3 sequence reads: CASSAPLKGVQFF. The CDR3 region has the DNA TGTGCCAGCAGCGCACCTCTGAAGGGTGTCCAATTCTTC.

This chain uses TRBV6-5 with TRBJ1-2; D gene uncertain. This CDR3 is 13 amino acids long. Trimming removed 0 bases from V and 7 bases from J, with 9 bases in between. Germline V lookup: CDR1 MNHEY, CDR2 SVGAGI. The DNA for the CDR3 is TGTGCCAGCAGTTACTCCTACGACTTTGGCTACACCTTC. Translated, it gives CASSYSYDFGYTF.

This clone was recorded at least ten times. The chain uses TRBV5-1 and TRBJ2-5, with 7 bases matching TRBD1. This CDR3 is built from 13 residues. From germline, CDR1 is SGHRS and CDR2 YFSETQ. V trimming: 4 bases; J trimming: 4 bases; junction bases outside the gene matches: 4. The CDR3 protein is CASSEGGPETQYF. The DNA of the CDR3 is TGCGCCAGCAGCGAAGGGGGCCCAGAGACCCAGTACTTC.

A word on this clone: Other DNA sequences in the sample encode the same CDR3. This sequence joins TRBV14 and TRBJ2-7; D uncertain. The CDR3 spans 11 residues. Germline assignment: CDR1 SGHDN and CDR2 FVKESK. The V and J ends lost 8 bases and 3 bases respectively, with 8 bases between them. In DNA form, the CDR3 reads TGTGCCAGCTCCCAGTTCTACGAGCAGTACTTC. Its translation: CASSQFYEQYF.

The chain carries TRBV7-2 and TRBJ1-2, with a possible D match to TRBD1 (5 bases). The V end lost 5 bases, the J end lost 1 base, and 14 bases lay between the germline ends. The CDR3 totals 15 residues. The germline V gene has CDR1 SGHTA and CDR2 FQGNSA. CDR3 sequence reads: CASSRLAGGNYGYTF. The CDR3 bases are TGTGCCAGCAGCAGATTAGCTGGGGGTAACTATGGCTACACCTTC.

The genes are TRBV19 and TRBJ2-3; tentative D call: TRBD1 (6 bases). Trimming cost V 3 bases and J 1 base, with 14 bases left between them. The CDR3 has 16 residues. The germline V gene encodes CDR1 LNHDA and CDR2 SQIVND (reference sequence). CDR3 sequence: CASSMGAGAGTDTQYF. CDR3 nucleotide sequence: TGTGCCAGTAGTATGGGCGCAGGGGCCGGCACAGATACGCAGTATTTT.

V gene TRBV9 combines with J gene TRBJ2-1; 7 bases match TRBD2. This CDR3 comprises 16 residues. V lost 4 bases, J lost 3 bases, and 10 bases stayed unmatched. The germline V gene encodes CDR1 SGDLS and CDR2 YYNGEE. CDR3: CASSPTLAVVYNEQFF. CDR3 sequence (DNA): TGTGCCAGCAGCCCGACGCTAGCGGTAGTCTACAATGAGCAGTTCTTC.

In this sample, this clone turned up once. The chain couples TRBV7-2 to TRBJ2-4; D is perhaps TRBD1 or TRBD2 (5 bases each). The germline V gene has CDR1 SGHTA and CDR2 FQGNSA. Trimming took 6 bases from V and 8 from J, leaving 20 bases between them. There are 15 residues in the CDR3. The CDR3 nucleotides read TGTGCCAGCAGTCCGCCCGAAGGGACGGAAGACATTCAGTACTTC. It codes for CASSPPEGTEDIQYF.

In its sample, this clone was seen once. The chain carries TRBV27 and TRBJ2-5; the match to TRBD2 covers 10 bases. The CDR3 is 15 residues long. Germline-derived CDR1 and CDR2 are MNHEY and SMNVEV (reference sequence). V was pared by 5 bases and J by 3 bases, with 6 bases of the junction left unmatched. CDR3 DNA sequence: TGTGCCAGCAGTGCTCGGACTAGCGGAAAAGAGACCCAGTACTTC. Encoded protein: CASSARTSGKETQYF.

This chain joins TRBV15 and TRBJ2-1, with D unclear. Germline V gene lookup returns CDR1 LNHNV and CDR2 YYDKDF (reference sequence). This CDR3 has 15 residues. The germline V and J ends were trimmed by 4 bases and 1 base, with 11 bases remaining between them. The CDR3 loop is CATSMEWSSYNEQFF. The CDR3 region has the DNA TGTGCCACCAGCATGGAGTGGTCGTCCTACAATGAGCAGTTCTTC.

The genes are TRBV5-1 and TRBJ2-3; TRBD2 matches at 7 bases. J gave up 6 bases and V 1 base, and 11 bases lay outside the gene matches. This CDR3 region has 16 residues. Per the germline V gene, CDR1 is SGHRS and CDR2 is YFSETQ. The CDR3 loop reads CASSLFLRAGVDTQYF. The CDR3 DNA sequence: TGCGCCAGCAGCTTGTTTTTAAGGGCGGGAGTTGATACGCAGTATTTT. Combining the CDR3 with reference TRBV5-1 and TRBJ2-3 gives the whole variable domain KAGVTQTPRYLIKTRGQQVTLSCSPISGHRSVSWYQQTPGQGLQFLFEYFSETQRNKGNFPGRFSGRQFSNSRSEMNVSTLELGDSALYLCASSLFLRAGVDTQYFGPGTRLTVL.

The chain links TRBV19 to TRBJ2-1; D possibly uses TRBD1 or TRBD2 (5 bases each). Trimming took 7 bases from V and 12 from J, leaving 25 bases between them. Germline CDR1 LNHDA, CDR2 SQIVND (reference sequence). The CDR3 contains 15 residues. This CDR3 reads CASMPSGHGAFAQFF. The CDR3, as DNA: TGTGCCAGTATGCCCAGCGGACACGGGGCCTTTGCGCAGTTCTTC.

The chain couples TRBV28 to TRBJ2-7; D gene unclear. The CDR3 sequence is 12 residues long. V was cut by 4 bases and J by 5 bases, with 9 bases left in between. Germline V lookup: CDR1 MDHEN, CDR2 SYDVKM. CDR3 DNA sequence: TGTGCCAGCAGTTCCGTAGACGACGAGCAGTACTTC. Its translation is CASSSVDDEQYF.

J is TRBJ2-7 and V is TRBV7-2; D is uncertain. The CDR3 has 15 residues. Trimming left V 4 bases short and J 2 bases short, with 15 bases between. CDR1 and CDR2 (germline): SGHTA, FQGNSA. CDR3 nucleotide sequence: TGTGCCAGCAGCTCCCACTCCGCTGCGGCCTACGAGCAGTACTTC. This encodes CASSSHSAAAYEQYF. The full variable domain, with the rest looked up from reference TRBV7-2 and TRBJ2-7, is GAGVSQSPSNKVTEKGKDVELRCDPISGHTALYWYRQSLGQGLEFLIYFQGNSAPDKSGLPSDRFSAERTGGSVSTLTIQRTQQEDSAVYLCASSSHSAAAYEQYFGPGTRLTVT.

V is TRBV2 and J is TRBJ2-5; D might be TRBD1 or TRBD2, each matching 5 bases. V was clipped by 7 bases and J by 1 base, with 16 bases between them. The germline V gene has CDR1 SNHLY and CDR2 FYNNEI. The CDR3 loop spans 15 amino acids. The CDR3 DNA follows: TGTGCCAGCATCGGGGACGGAAGATTCCAAGAGACCCAGTACTTC. Protein sequence: CASIGDGRFQETQYF.